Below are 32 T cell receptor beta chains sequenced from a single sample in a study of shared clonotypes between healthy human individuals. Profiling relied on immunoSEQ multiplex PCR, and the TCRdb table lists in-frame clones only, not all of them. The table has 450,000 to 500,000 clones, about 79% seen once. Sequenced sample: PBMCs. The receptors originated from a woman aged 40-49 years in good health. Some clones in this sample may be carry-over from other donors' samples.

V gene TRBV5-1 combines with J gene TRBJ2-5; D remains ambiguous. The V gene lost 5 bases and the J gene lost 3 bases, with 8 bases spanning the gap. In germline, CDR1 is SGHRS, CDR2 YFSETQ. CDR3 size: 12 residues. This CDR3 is CASRQDKETQYF. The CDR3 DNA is TGCGCCAGCAGGCAGGATAAAGAGACCCAGTACTTC.

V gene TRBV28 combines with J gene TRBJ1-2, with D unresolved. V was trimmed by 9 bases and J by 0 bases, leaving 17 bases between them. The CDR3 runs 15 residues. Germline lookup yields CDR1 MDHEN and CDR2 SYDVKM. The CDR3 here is CASTEVTEANYGYTF. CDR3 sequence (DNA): TGTGCCAGTACAGAGGTAACCGAGGCTAACTATGGCTACACCTTC.

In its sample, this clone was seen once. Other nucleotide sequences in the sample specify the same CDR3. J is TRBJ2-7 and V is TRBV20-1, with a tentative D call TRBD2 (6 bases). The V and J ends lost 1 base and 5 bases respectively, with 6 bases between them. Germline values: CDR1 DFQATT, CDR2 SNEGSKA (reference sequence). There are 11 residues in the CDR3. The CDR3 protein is CSARGGDEQYF. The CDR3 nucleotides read TGCAGTGCTAGAGGCGGGGACGAGCAGTACTTC.

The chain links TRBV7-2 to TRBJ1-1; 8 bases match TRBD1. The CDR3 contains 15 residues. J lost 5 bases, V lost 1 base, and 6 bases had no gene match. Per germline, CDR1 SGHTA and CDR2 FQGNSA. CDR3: CASSLGTGKETEAFF. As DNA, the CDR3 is TGTGCCAGCAGCTTAGGGACAGGGAAGGAAACTGAAGCTTTCTTT.

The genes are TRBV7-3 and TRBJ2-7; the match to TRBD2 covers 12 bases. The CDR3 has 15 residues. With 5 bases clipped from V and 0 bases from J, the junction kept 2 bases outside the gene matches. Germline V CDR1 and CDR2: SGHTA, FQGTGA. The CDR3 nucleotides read TGTGCCAGCAGCCCGGGACTAGCGGGCTCCTACGAGCAGTACTTC. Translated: CASSPGLAGSYEQYF.

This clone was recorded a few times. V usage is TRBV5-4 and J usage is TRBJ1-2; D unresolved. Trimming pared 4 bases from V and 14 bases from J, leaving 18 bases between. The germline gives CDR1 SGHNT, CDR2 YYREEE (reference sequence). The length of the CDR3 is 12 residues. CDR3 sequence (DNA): TGTGCCAGCAGCCTCCCGGGAGGGCACGGAACCTTC. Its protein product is CASSLPGGHGTF.

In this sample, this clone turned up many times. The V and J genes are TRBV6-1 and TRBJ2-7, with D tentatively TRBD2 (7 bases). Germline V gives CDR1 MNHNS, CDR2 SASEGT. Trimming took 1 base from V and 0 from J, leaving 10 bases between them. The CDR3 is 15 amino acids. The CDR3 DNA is TGTGCCAGCAGTGAAGAGGGGGGGAGCTCCTACGAGCAGTACTTC. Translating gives CASSEEGGSSYEQYF.

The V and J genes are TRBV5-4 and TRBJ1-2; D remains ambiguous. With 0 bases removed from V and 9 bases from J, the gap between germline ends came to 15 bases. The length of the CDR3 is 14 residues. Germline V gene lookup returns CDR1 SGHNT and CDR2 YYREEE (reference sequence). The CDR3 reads CASSLVGPTMRYTF. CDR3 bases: TGTGCCAGCAGCTTGGTGGGCCCCACTATGCGCTACACCTTC.

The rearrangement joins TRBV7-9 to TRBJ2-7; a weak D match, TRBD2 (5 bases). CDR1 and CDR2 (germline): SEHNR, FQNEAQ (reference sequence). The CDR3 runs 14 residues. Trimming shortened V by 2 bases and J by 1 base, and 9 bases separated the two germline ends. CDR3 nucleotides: TGTGCCAGCAGCTTAATCGGCGGGTCCTACGAGCAGTACTTC. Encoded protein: CASSLIGGSYEQYF.

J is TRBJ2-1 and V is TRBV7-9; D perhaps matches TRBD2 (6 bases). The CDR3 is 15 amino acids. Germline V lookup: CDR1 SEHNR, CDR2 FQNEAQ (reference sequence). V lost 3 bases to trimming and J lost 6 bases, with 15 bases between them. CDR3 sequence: CASSFRRAEINEQFF. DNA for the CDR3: TGTGCCAGCAGCTTTAGGAGGGCCGAGATCAATGAGCAGTTCTTC.

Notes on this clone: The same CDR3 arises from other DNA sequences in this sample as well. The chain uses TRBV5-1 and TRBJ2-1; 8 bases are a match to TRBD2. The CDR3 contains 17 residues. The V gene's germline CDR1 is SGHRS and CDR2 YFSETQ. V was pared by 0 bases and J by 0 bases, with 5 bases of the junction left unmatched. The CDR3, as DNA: TGCGCCAGCAGCTTGGAAGCGAGCGGGAGCTCCTACAATGAGCAGTTCTTC. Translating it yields CASSLEASGSSYNEQFF. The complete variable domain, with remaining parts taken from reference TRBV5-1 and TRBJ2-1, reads KAGVTQTPRYLIKTRGQQVTLSCSPISGHRSVSWYQQTPGQGLQFLFEYFSETQRNKGNFPGRFSGRQFSNSRSEMNVSTLELGDSALYLCASSLEASGSSYNEQFFGPGTRLTVL.

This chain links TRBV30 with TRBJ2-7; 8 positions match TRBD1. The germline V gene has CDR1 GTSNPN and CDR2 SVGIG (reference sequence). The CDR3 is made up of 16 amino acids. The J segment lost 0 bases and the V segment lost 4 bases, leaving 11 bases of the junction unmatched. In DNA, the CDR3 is TGTGCCTGGACCTCCGGTCAGGGGGCCCTCTCCTACGAGCAGTACTTC. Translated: CAWTSGQGALSYEQYF.

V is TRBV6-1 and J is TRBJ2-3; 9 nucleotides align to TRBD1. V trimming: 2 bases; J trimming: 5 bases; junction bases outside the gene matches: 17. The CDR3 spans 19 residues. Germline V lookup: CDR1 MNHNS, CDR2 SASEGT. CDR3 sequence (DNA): TGTGCCAGCAGTGAAACGACGAACGGGGGACAGGGTTTTATAGATACGCAGTATTTT. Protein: CASSETTNGGQGFIDTQYF.

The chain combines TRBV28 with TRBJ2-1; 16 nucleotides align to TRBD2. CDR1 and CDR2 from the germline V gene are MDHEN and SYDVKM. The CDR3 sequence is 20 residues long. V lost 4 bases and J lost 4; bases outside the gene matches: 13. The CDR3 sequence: CASSYPGGLAGGHEYNEQFF. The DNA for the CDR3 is TGTGCCAGCAGTTACCCCGGGGGACTAGCGGGAGGGCATGAGTACAATGAGCAGTTCTTC.

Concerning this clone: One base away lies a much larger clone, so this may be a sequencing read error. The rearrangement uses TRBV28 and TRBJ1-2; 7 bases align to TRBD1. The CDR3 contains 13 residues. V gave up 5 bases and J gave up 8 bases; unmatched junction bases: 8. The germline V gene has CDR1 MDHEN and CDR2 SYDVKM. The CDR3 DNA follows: TGTGCCAGCAGTGTGACAGGGCGGGAGGGCTACACCTTC. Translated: CASSVTGREGYTF.

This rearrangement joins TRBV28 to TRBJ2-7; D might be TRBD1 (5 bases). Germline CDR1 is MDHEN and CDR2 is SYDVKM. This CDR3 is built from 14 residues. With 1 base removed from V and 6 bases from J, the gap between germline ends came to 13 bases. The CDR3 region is CASSLSRVLAEQYF. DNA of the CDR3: TGTGCCAGCAGTTTATCCAGGGTTCTGGCCGAGCAGTACTTC.

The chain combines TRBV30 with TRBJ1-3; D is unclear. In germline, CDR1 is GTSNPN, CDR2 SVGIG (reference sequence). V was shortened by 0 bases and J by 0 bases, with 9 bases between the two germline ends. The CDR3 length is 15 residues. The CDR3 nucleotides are TGTGCCTGGAGTGTACAATGGAGCTCTGGAAACACCATATATTTT. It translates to CAWSVQWSSGNTIYF.

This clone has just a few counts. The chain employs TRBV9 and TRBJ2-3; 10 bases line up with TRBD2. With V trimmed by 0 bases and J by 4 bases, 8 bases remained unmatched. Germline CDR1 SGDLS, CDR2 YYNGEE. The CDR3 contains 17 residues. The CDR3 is CASSVGLAGVSADTQYF. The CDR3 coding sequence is TGTGCCAGCAGCGTAGGCCTAGCGGGAGTATCGGCAGATACGCAGTATTTT.

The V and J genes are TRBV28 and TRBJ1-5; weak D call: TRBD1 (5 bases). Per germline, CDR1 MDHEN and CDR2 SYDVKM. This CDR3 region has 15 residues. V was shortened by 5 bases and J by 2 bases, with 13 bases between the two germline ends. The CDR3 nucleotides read TGTGCCAGCAGTCCCGACGGGGACGGCAATCAGCCCCAGCATTTT. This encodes CASSPDGDGNQPQHF.

This CDR3 reads CASSTRGSPQYF. For the CDR3, the DNA is TGTGCCAGCAGTACACGGGGGAGTCCCCAGTACTTC. The gene calls are TRBV6-5 and TRBJ2-5, with a tentative D call TRBD2 (6 bases). The CDR3 contains 12 residues. The ends were cut back, 5 bases at V and 9 bases at J, with 13 bases in the middle. Germline assignment: CDR1 MNHEY and CDR2 SVGAGI.

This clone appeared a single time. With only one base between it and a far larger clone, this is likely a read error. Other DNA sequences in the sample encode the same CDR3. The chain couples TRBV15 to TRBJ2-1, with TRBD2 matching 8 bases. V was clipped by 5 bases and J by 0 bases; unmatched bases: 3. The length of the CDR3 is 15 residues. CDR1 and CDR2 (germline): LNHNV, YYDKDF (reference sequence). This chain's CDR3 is CATSGTSGSYNEQFF. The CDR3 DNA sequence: TGTGCCACCAGCGGTACTAGCGGCTCCTACAATGAGCAGTTCTTC.

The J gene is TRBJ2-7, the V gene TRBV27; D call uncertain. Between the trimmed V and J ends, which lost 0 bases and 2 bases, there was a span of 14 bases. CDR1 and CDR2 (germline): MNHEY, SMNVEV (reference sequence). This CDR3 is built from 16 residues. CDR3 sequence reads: CASSLSLSSPTYEQYF. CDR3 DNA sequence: TGTGCCAGCAGTTTATCTTTGAGTAGCCCAACCTACGAGCAGTACTTC.

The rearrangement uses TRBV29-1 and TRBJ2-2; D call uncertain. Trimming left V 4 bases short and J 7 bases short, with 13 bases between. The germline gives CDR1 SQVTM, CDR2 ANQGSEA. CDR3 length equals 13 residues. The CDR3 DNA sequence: TGCAGCGTTGGCCCCACTGTGGTCGGGGAGCTGTTTTTT. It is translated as CSVGPTVVGELFF.

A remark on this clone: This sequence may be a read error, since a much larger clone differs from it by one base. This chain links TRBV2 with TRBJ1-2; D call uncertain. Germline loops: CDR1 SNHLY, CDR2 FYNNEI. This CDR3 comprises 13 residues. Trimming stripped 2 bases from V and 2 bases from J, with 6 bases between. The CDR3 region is CASSEQENYGYTF. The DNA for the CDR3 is TGTGCCAGCAGTGAACAAGAAAACTATGGCTACACCTTC.

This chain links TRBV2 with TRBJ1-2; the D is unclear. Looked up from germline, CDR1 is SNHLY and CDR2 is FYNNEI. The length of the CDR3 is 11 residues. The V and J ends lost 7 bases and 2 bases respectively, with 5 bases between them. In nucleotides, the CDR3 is TGTGCCAGCAATTCCAACTATGGCTACACCTTC. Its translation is CASNSNYGYTF.

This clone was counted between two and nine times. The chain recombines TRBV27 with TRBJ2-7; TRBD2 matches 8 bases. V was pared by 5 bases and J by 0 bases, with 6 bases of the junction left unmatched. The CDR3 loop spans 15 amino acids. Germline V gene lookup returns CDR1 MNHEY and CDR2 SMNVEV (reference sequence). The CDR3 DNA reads TGTGCCAGCAGTCCGGGACTAGGGAGCTCCTACGAGCAGTACTTC. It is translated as CASSPGLGSSYEQYF.

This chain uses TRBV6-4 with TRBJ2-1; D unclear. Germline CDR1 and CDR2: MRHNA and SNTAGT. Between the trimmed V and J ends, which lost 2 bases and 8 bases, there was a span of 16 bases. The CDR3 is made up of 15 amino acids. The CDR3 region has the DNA TGTGCCAGCAGTGACCCTAGGACCCCCTCGGATGAGCAGTTCTTC. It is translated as CASSDPRTPSDEQFF.

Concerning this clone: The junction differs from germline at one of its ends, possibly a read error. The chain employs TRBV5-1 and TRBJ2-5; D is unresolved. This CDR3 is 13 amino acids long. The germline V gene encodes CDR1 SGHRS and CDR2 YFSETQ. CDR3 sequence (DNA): TGCGCCGGCAGCTTGTCAGCAAAAGAGACCCAGTACTTC. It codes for CAGSLSAKETQYF.

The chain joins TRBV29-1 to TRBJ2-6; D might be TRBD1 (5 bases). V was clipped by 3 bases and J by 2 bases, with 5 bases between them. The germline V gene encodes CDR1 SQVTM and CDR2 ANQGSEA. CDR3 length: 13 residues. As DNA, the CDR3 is TGCAGCGTTGACAGGGCTGGGGCCAACGTCCTGACTTTC. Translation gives CSVDRAGANVLTF.

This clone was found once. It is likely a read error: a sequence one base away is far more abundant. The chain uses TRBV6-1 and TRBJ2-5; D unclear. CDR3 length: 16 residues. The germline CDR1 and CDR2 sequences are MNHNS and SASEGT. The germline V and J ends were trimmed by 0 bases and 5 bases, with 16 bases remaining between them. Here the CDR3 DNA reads TGTGCCAGCAGTGAAGCTCTCGAAAACCCAACGGAGACCCAGTACTTC. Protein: CASSEALENPTETQYF.

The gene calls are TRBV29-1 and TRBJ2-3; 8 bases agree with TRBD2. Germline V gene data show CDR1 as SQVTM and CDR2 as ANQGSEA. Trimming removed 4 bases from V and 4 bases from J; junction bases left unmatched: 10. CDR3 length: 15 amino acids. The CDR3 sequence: CSVVPSGSLADTQYF. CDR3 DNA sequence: TGCAGCGTTGTCCCCAGCGGGAGTTTGGCAGATACGCAGTATTTT.

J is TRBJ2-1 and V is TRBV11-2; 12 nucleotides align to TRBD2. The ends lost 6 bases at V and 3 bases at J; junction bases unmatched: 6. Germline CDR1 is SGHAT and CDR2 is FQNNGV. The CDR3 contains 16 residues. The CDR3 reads CASRRLAGVDYNEQFF. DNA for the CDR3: TGTGCCAGCAGGAGACTAGCGGGAGTAGACTACAATGAGCAGTTCTTC.